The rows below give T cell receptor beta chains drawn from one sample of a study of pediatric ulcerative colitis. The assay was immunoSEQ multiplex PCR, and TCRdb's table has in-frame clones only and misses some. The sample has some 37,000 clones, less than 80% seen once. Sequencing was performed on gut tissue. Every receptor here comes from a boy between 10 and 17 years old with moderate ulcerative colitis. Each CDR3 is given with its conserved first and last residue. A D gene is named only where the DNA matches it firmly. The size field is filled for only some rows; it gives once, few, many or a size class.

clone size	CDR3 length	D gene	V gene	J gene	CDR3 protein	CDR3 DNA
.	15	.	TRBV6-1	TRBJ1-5	CASRELWGTDQPQHF	TGTGCCAGCAGGGAGTTATGGGGTACGGATCAGCCCCAGCATTTT
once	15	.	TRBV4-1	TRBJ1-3	CASSQDFGYGNTIYF	TGCGCCAGCAGCCAAGACTTTGGCTACGGAAACACCATATATTTT
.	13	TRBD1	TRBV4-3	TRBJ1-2	CASSLQGEYGYTF	TGCGCCAGCAGCCTACAGGGGGAATATGGCTACACCTTC
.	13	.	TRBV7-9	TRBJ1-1	CASSLWMNTEAFF	TGTGCCAGCAGCTTATGGATGAACACTGAAGCTTTCTTT
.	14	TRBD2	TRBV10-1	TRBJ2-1	CASSESGTSDSRFF	TGCGCCAGCAGTGAGTCCGGGACTAGTGATAGCCGGTTCTTC
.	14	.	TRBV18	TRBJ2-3	CASSPDTFTDTQYF	TGTGCCAGCTCCCCGGACACGTTCACAGATACGCAGTATTTT
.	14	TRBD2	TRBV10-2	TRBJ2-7	CASRGSGTGYEQYF	TGCGCCAGCAGGGGTAGCGGGACGGGTTACGAGCAGTACTTC
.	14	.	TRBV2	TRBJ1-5	CASKDSFSNQPQHF	TGTGCCAGCAAAGACAGTTTTAGCAATCAGCCCCAGCATTTT
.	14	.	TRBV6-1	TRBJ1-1	CASSAGEGFTEAFF	TGTGCCAGCAGTGCGGGAGAGGGGTTTACTGAAGCTTTCTTT
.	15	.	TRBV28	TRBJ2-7	CASSFWGRGSYEQYF	TGTGCCAGCAGTTTTTGGGGGAGGGGGTCCTACGAGCAGTACTTC
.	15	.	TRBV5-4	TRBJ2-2	CASSPGPTNTGELFF	TGTGCCAGCAGCCCAGGACCGACGAACACCGGGGAGCTGTTTTTT
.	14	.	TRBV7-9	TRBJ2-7	CASSLGGKAYEQYF	TGTGCCAGCAGCTTAGGGGGCAAGGCCTACGAGCAGTACTTC
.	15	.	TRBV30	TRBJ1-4	CAWSRGGTTNEKLFF	TGTGCCTGGAGCCGTGGGGGGACAACTAATGAAAAACTGTTTTTT
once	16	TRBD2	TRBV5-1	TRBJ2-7	CASSPGTSGRATQQYF	TGCGCCAGCAGCCCTGGGACGAGCGGGAGGGCTACACAGCAGTACTTC
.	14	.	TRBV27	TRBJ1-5	CASSIAGENQPQHF	TGTGCCAGCAGTATCGCAGGGGAAAATCAGCCCCAGCATTTT
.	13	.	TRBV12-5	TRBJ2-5	CASGMGSGETQYF	TGTGCTAGTGGTATGGGATCCGGGGAGACCCAGTACTTC
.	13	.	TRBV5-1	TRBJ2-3	CASRGQITDTQYF	TGCGCCAGCCGCGGACAGATAACAGATACGCAGTATTTT
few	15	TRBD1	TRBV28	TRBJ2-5	CASSLRGGVGETQYF	TGTGCCAGCAGTTTACGAGGGGGCGTTGGGGAGACCCAGTACTTC
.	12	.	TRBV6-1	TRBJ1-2	CASRVLFYGYTF	TGTGCCAGCCGGGTCCTCTTCTATGGCTACACCTTC
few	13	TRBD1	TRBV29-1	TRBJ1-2	CSVGQGANYGYTF	TGCAGCGTTGGACAGGGGGCTAACTATGGCTACACCTTC
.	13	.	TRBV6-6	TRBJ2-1	CASSHNGYNEQFF	TGTGCCAGCAGCCATAATGGATACAATGAGCAGTTCTTC
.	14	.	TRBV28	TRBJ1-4	CASSLQGITKKLFF	TGTGCCAGCAGCCTCCAAGGAATAACTAAAAAACTGTTTTTT
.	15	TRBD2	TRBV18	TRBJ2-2	CASSPPSGRGGELFF	TGTGCCAGCTCACCACCGAGCGGGAGAGGCGGGGAGCTGTTTTTT
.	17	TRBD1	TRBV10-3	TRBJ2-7	CAISDSIRDRRSYEQYF	TGTGCCATCAGTGATTCCATACGGGACAGGCGATCCTACGAGCAGTACTTC
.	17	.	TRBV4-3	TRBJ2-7	CASSQEQGRIYPYEQYF	TGCGCCAGCAGCCAAGAACAGGGTCGCATTTATCCCTACGAGCAGTACTTC
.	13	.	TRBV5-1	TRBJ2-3	CASSLDSTDTQYF	TGCGCCAGCAGCTTGGATAGCACAGATACGCAGTATTTT
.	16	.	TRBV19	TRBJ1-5	CASSIGGLLLNQPQHF	TGTGCCAGTAGTATTGGCGGGCTTCTCTTAAATCAGCCCCAGCATTTT
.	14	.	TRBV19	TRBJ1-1	CASSIYDGNTEAFF	TGTGCCAGTAGTATCTACGACGGTAACACTGAAGCTTTCTTT
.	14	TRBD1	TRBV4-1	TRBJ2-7	CASSQQQGGYEQYF	TGCGCCAGCAGCCAACAACAGGGGGGTTACGAGCAGTACTTC
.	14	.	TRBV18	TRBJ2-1	CASSATVSYNEQFF	TGTGCCAGCTCAGCGACAGTATCCTACAATGAGCAGTTCTTC
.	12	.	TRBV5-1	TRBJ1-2	CASSSDAILYTF	TGCGCCAGCAGCTCGGACGCAATCCTCTACACCTTC
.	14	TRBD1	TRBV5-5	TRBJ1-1	CASRQGQANTEAFF	TGTGCCAGCAGACAAGGACAGGCGAACACTGAAGCTTTCTTT
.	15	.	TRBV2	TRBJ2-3	CASSEGGTSTDTQYF	TGTGCCAGCAGTGAGGGTGGGACTAGCACAGATACGCAGTATTTT
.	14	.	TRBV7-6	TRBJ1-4	CASSPAAGYEKLFF	TGTGCCAGCAGCCCGGCGGCTGGGTATGAAAAACTGTTTTTT
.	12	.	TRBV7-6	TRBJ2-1	CASSFVGTEQFF	TGTGCCAGCAGCTTTGTAGGTACTGAGCAGTTCTTC
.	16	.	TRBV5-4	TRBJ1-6	CASTRFGASYNSPLHF	TGTGCCAGCACCCGTTTTGGGGCTTCCTATAATTCACCCCTCCACTTT
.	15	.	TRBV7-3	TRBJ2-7	CASSLRGTGHYEQYF	TGTGCCAGCAGCTTACGAGGGACGGGACACTACGAGCAGTACTTC
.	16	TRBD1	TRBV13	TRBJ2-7	CASSLRDREFSYEQYF	TGTGCCAGCAGCTTACGGGACAGGGAATTCTCCTACGAGCAGTACTTC
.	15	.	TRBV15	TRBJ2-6	CATSRDNSGANVLTF	TGTGCCACCAGCAGAGATAACTCTGGGGCCAACGTCCTGACTTTC
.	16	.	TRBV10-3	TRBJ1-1	CAISEWDTQQGSEAFF	TGTGCCATCAGTGAGTGGGACACCCAACAGGGCTCTGAAGCTTTCTTT
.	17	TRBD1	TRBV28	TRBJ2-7	CASSLSGTGGLLYEQYF	TGTGCCAGCAGTTTAAGCGGGACAGGGGGACTCCTTTACGAGCAGTACTTC
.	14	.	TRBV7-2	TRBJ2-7	CASRPSGTVYEQYF	TGTGCCAGCAGACCAAGCGGTACAGTCTACGAGCAGTACTTC
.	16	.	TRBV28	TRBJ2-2	CASSPRFVGRSGELFF	TGTGCCAGCAGTCCCCGGTTTGTGGGGCGAAGCGGGGAGCTGTTTTTT
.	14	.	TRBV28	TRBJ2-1	CASRQKSSYNEQFF	TGTGCCAGCAGACAAAAGAGCTCCTACAATGAGCAGTTCTTC
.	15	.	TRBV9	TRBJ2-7	CASSVASASSYEQYF	TGTGCCAGCAGCGTAGCGAGTGCGAGCTCCTACGAGCAGTACTTC
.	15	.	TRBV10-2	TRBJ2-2	CASSAGASSVGELFF	TGCGCCAGCAGCGCTGGGGCTAGTTCCGTCGGGGAGCTGTTTTTT
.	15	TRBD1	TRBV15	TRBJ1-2	CATSRLRTGTWGYTF	TGTGCCACCAGCAGGCTAAGGACAGGGACTTGGGGCTACACCTTC
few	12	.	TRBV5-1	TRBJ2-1	CASSLDFPRQFF	TGCGCCAGCAGCTTGGACTTCCCGCGGCAGTTCTTC
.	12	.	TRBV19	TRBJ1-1	CASSWGNTEAFF	TGTGCCAGTAGTTGGGGGAATACTGAAGCTTTCTTT
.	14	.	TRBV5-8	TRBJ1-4	CASSHGRINEKLFF	TGTGCCAGCAGCCACGGACGGATTAATGAAAAACTGTTTTTT
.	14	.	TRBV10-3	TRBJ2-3	CAISTRRGSDTQYF	TGTGCCATCAGCACTAGGAGGGGATCAGATACGCAGTATTTT
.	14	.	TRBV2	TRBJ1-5	CASSEGGLNQPQHF	TGTGCCAGCAGTGAAGGTGGATTGAATCAGCCCCAGCATTTT
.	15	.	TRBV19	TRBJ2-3	CASRKGGPSTDTQYF	TGTGCCAGTAGGAAGGGAGGACCTAGCACAGATACGCAGTATTTT
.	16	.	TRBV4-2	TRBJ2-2	CASSQATGGNPGELFF	TGTGCCAGCAGCCAAGCGACAGGCGGGAACCCCGGGGAGCTGTTTTTT
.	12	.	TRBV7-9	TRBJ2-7	CASSRIGYEQYF	TGTGCCAGCAGCCGGATTGGATACGAGCAGTACTTC
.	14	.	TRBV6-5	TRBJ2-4	CASSSGLAKNIQYF	TGTGCCAGCAGCTCAGGGCTAGCCAAAAACATTCAGTACTTC
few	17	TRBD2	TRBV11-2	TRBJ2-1	CASSPGPGLAGVGEQFF	TGTGCCAGCAGCCCGGGGCCCGGGCTAGCGGGAGTAGGAGAGCAGTTCTTC
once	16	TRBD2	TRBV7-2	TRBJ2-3	CASSLVAGGVTDTQYF	TGTGCCAGCAGCTTAGTAGCGGGGGGAGTTACAGATACGCAGTATTTT
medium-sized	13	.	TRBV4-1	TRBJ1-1	CAGRVRRNTEAFF	TGCGCCGGTCGGGTACGGCGGAACACTGAAGCTTTCTTT
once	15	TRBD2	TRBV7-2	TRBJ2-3	CASSFGLAGGDTQYF	TGTGCCAGCAGTTTCGGACTAGCGGGAGGTGATACGCAGTATTTT